The sequence of this TCR beta chain was determined in a study of blood T cell repertoires in COVID-19. The protocol was immunoSEQ multiplex PCR, while the TCRdb copy is restricted to in-frame clones and leaves out a portion. Of around 230,000 clones listed, roughly 80% are singletons. The CDR3 sequence is 15 residues long. V gave up 7 bases and J gave up 1 base; unmatched junction bases: 8. Germline-derived CDR1 and CDR2 are LNHDA and SQIVND (reference sequence). This TCR was sampled from a woman aged 40 to 50 with active or convalescent COVID-19. The specimen sequenced was peripheral blood. The chain links TRBV19 to TRBJ1-1; 8 bases line up with TRBD1. CDR3 residues: CASKSKGTGNTEAFF. For the CDR3, the DNA is TGTGCCAGTAAAAGTAAGGGGACAGGGAACACTGAAGCTTTCTTT.